The clone carrying this TCR beta chain was observed many times. Antigen unknown. This record belongs to a study of Graves' ophthalmopathy and Graves' hyperthyroidism. General observations from the study: Discriminating ophthalmopathy from stable hyperthyroidism, a 13-signature model attained a sensitivity of over 85% and a specificity of just under 84%.

Stable hyperthyroid donors showed no ophthalmopathy during 18 months follow-up. The study amplified TCR beta CDR3 regions using RNA transcripts. RT-PCR in the first round used HTBI primers; a second-round multiplex PCR followed. TCRdb ran MiXCR on the multiplex PCR reads and lists one entry per CDR3 protein. The table includes a few hundred thousand distinct CDR3 sequences, 15% detected once. The CDR3 totals 16 residues. Germline V gives CDR1 MNHNS, CDR2 SASEGT. The J segment lost 5 bases and the V segment lost 0 bases, leaving 6 bases of the junction unmatched. The chain links TRBV6-1 to TRBJ2-7; 11 nucleotides match TRBD1. The material sequenced was peripheral blood. The receptor was derived from a woman under 30 with stable Graves' hyperthyroidism. The DNA for the CDR3 is TGTGCCAGCAGTGAAGCGCGAGGACAGGGGGCTAACGAGCAGTACTTC. Amino acid sequence: CASSEARGQGANEQYF.